The 21 T cell receptor beta chains listed next were all sequenced from one sample in a study of beta chain features in type 1 diabetes. Overall study findings and caveats: Patients with Type 1 diabetes showed moderately but significantly shorter TCRB CDR3s in all four CD4+ subsets.

Expressed TCRB transcripts were sequenced, since all the RNA that had been isolated was reverse transcribed. The data were produced by immunoSEQ multiplex PCR, yet TCRdb's version contains in-frame clones alone and is incomplete. The sample records 330,000 or so clones, around 12% being singletons. No antigen has been assigned to these receptors. The sequenced material came from naive CD4+ T cells from blood. The receptor set was obtained from a young woman with type 1 diabetes.

The rearrangement joins TRBV7-3 to TRBJ2-3, with 8 bases lining up with TRBD2. The V segment lost 5 bases and the J segment 4 bases; nucleotides outside the gene matches: 11. The germline V gene encodes CDR1 SGHTA and CDR2 FQGTGA. The CDR3 has 16 residues. The CDR3 loop reads CASSPQSGRGADTQYF. Here the CDR3 DNA reads TGTGCCAGCAGCCCCCAAAGCGGGAGAGGGGCAGATACGCAGTATTTT.

This clone was counted only a few times. The chain links TRBV10-3 to TRBJ2-7; 7 nucleotides align to TRBD1. The V and J ends lost 3 bases and 0 bases, in that order; junction bases with no gene match: 2. The CDR3 runs 14 residues. In germline, CDR1 is ENHRY, CDR2 SYGVKD. CDR3 in amino acids: CAISDRDSSYEQYF. The CDR3 bases are TGTGCCATCAGTGATCGGGACAGCTCCTACGAGCAGTACTTC.

The V call is TRBV5-1, the J call TRBJ2-1, with D maybe TRBD2 (6 bases). The CDR3 covers 16 residues. Germline V gene data show CDR1 as SGHRS and CDR2 as YFSETQ. V was shortened by 0 bases and J by 8 bases, with 18 bases between the two germline ends. The CDR3 DNA sequence: TGCGCCAGCAGCTTGGGGGCCTCAACGCCTAGCGATGAGCAGTTCTTC. Translating it yields CASSLGASTPSDEQFF.

The chain links TRBV27 to TRBJ1-6; possibly TRBD1 for D (5 bases). With 6 bases removed from V and 7 bases from J, the gap between germline ends came to 22 bases. The CDR3 has 17 residues. In germline, CDR1 is MNHEY, CDR2 SMNVEV (reference sequence). The CDR3 here is CASRRPPGRRGNSPLHF. The CDR3 DNA follows: TGTGCCAGCAGGAGACCTCCTGGACGGCGGGGGAATTCACCCCTCCACTTT.

In regard to this clone: Germline and junction disagree at one end, which may indicate a read error. This same CDR3 is encoded by further DNA sequences in the sample. The genes are TRBV5-1 and TRBJ2-1; no clear D. The CDR3 covers 13 residues. The germline V gene encodes CDR1 SGHRS and CDR2 YFSETQ. CDR3 sequence: CASSLGRDNEQFF. CDR3 in DNA: TGCGCCAGCAGCTTGGGGCGTGACAATGAACAGTTCTTC.

This clone has only a few counts. V and J are TRBV11-3 and TRBJ2-6; tentative D call: TRBD1 (5 bases). Trimming stripped 5 bases from V and 4 bases from J, with 6 bases between. Germline V gives CDR1 SGHNT, CDR2 YENEEA. CDR3 length equals 13 residues. CDR3 residues: CASSRQGANVLTF. The CDR3 coding sequence is TGTGCCAGCAGCCGACAGGGGGCCAACGTCCTGACTTTC.

This clone has more than one count but fewer than ten. The CDR3 loop reads CASSIAGGSYNEQFF. The CDR3 DNA reads TGTGCCAGCAGCATAGCGGGGGGGTCCTACAATGAGCAGTTCTTC. The rearrangement joins TRBV28 to TRBJ2-1, with 11 nucleotides matching TRBD2. Germline trimming cut 6 bases from V and 1 base from J; bases unmatched to any gene: 2. There are 15 residues in the CDR3. Per the germline V gene, CDR1 is MDHEN and CDR2 is SYDVKM. Using reference TRBV28 and TRBJ2-1 for the parts outside the CDR3, the full variable domain is DVKVTQSSRYLVKRTGEKVFLECVQDMDHENMFWYRQDPGLGLRLIYFSYDVKMKEKGDIPEGYSVSREKKERFSLILESASTNQTSMYLCASSIAGGSYNEQFFGPGTRLTVL.

This clone was picked up a small number of times. The J gene is TRBJ2-4, the V gene TRBV5-1, with 10 positions matching TRBD1. The CDR3 runs to 14 residues. V dropped 4 bases and J dropped 6; count of bases not matched to a gene: 4. Germline CDR1 SGHRS, CDR2 YFSETQ. In nucleotides, the CDR3 is TGCGCCAGCAGCCCTAGGACAGGGGGAAACATTCAGTACTTC. As protein: CASSPRTGGNIQYF.

The rearrangement links TRBV19 to TRBJ1-1; 7 positions agree with TRBD1. Trimming at V came to 4 bases and at J to 4 bases, leaving 6 bases not matched to a gene. The germline V gene encodes CDR1 LNHDA and CDR2 SQIVND (reference sequence). CDR3 length: 14 amino acids. The CDR3, as DNA: TGTGCCAGTAGTAGAGACAGGGAGGGCACTGAAGCTTTCTTT. Amino acid sequence: CASSRDREGTEAFF.

This clone was seen a few times. The chain combines TRBV28 with TRBJ2-3; no clear D gene. Germline assignment: CDR1 MDHEN and CDR2 SYDVKM. Trimming took 6 bases from V and 4 from J, leaving 17 bases between them. This CDR3 spans 15 amino acids. The CDR3 DNA reads as TGTGCCAGCAGACGTGCTGGCCAGGCCGCAGATACGCAGTATTTT. Amino acid sequence: CASRRAGQAADTQYF.

This clone has just a few counts. This chain joins TRBV5-1 and TRBJ2-6; TRBD1 aligns across 9 bases. The length of the CDR3 is 20 residues. Looked up from germline, CDR1 is SGHRS and CDR2 is YFSETQ. V lost 4 bases, J lost 0 bases, and 14 bases stayed unmatched. The CDR3 reads CASSKANRGPVGSGANVLTF. CDR3 in DNA: TGCGCCAGCAGCAAAGCCAACAGGGGGCCGGTCGGCTCTGGGGCCAACGTCCTGACTTTC.

The chain uses TRBV20-1 and TRBJ2-1; D unclear. The CDR3 is made up of 11 amino acids. Deletions cut 6 bases from V and 10 bases from J, with 13 bases between. Germline CDR1 reads DFQATT; CDR2 reads SNEGSKA (reference sequence). The CDR3, as DNA: TGCAGTGCACGCACGGTGATCGAGCAGTTCTTC. This gives the protein CSARTVIEQFF.

This clone was seen only a few times. V is TRBV7-9 and J is TRBJ1-5; 7 bases fit TRBD1. The CDR3 has 16 residues. V trimming: 4 bases; J trimming: 2 bases; junction bases outside the gene matches: 8. Germline V gives CDR1 SEHNR, CDR2 FQNEAQ (reference sequence). CDR3 in amino acids: CASSSIGQGGNQPQHF. The CDR3 DNA is TGTGCCAGCAGCTCAATTGGGCAGGGGGGCAATCAGCCCCAGCATTTT.

This clone was seen a few times. The V call is TRBV7-8, the J call TRBJ2-4, with 9 nucleotides matching TRBD2. CDR3 length: 14 amino acids. Per germline, CDR1 SGHVS and CDR2 FQNEAQ. The V and J ends lost 5 bases and 1 base, in that order; junction bases with no gene match: 0. The DNA of the CDR3 is TGTGCCAGCAGCGCGGGGGGGGCCAAAAACATTCAGTACTTC. It yields the protein CASSAGGAKNIQYF.

CDR3 amino acids: CASRPPVEGGPYNEQFF. CDR3 in DNA: TGTGCCAGCAGGCCCCCGGTGGAGGGTGGCCCCTACAATGAGCAGTTCTTC. This chain uses TRBV28 with TRBJ2-1; tentatively, D is TRBD2 (6 bases). Trimming removed 6 bases from V and 2 bases from J, with 20 bases in between. Germline CDR1 is MDHEN and CDR2 is SYDVKM. The CDR3 has 17 amino acids.

This clone has more than one count but fewer than ten. This chain connects TRBV2 to TRBJ2-5, with D maybe TRBD2 (5 bases). The CDR3 sequence is 11 residues long. CDR1 is SNHLY, CDR2 FYNNEI, per germline. The V gene lost 7 bases and the J gene lost 5 bases, with 8 bases spanning the gap. DNA of the CDR3: TGTGCCAGCAATCGGAGGGAGACCCAGTACTTC. Its protein is CASNRRETQYF.

Turning to this clone: This sample also contains other DNA sequences that code for the same CDR3. The rearrangement links TRBV30 to TRBJ1-2; the D gene is possibly TRBD1 (5 bases). Looked up from germline, CDR1 is GTSNPN and CDR2 is SVGIG (reference sequence). The CDR3 sequence is 12 residues long. Trimming stripped 0 bases from V and 4 bases from J, with 6 bases between. CDR3: CAWSVGAYGYTF. DNA of the CDR3: TGTGCCTGGAGTGTTGGGGCCTATGGCTACACCTTC.

Only a few counts were recorded for this clone. The chain uses TRBV4-3 and TRBJ1-2; TRBD1 agrees at 9 bases. The CDR3 contains 15 residues. Germline V gene sequence: CDR1 LGHNA, CDR2 YSLEER. V dropped 0 bases and J dropped 6; count of bases not matched to a gene: 5. The CDR3 reads CASSQDHRGLNGYTF. As DNA, the CDR3 is TGCGCCAGCAGCCAAGACCACAGGGGGCTGAATGGCTACACCTTC.

This clone was seen only a few times. The chain couples TRBV6-5 to TRBJ1-1; 9 bases are a match to TRBD1. The V gene's germline CDR1 is MNHEY and CDR2 SVGAGI. The length of the CDR3 is 14 residues. V trimming: 6 bases; J trimming: 5 bases; junction bases outside the gene matches: 7. The CDR3 DNA sequence: TGTGCCAGCAGCACGGGACAGGGAAATACTGAAGCTTTCTTT. It encodes CASSTGQGNTEAFF.

The rearrangement links TRBV30 to TRBJ2-2; 11 bases fit TRBD2. With V trimmed by 0 bases and J by 4 bases, 4 bases remained unmatched. Looked up from germline, CDR1 is GTSNPN and CDR2 is SVGIG (reference sequence). This CDR3 region has 16 residues. The CDR3 sequence is CAWSVRLAGSTGELFF. The CDR3 coding sequence is TGTGCCTGGAGTGTACGACTAGCGGGATCCACCGGGGAGCTGTTTTTT.

A few counts support this clone. The rearrangement links TRBV7-2 to TRBJ2-1, with 7 bases aligning to TRBD1. The germline gives CDR1 SGHTA, CDR2 FQGNSA. The ends lost 2 bases at V and 2 bases at J; junction bases unmatched: 12. The CDR3 is 18 residues long. The CDR3 sequence: CASSLRGPGQRAYNEQFF. In nucleotides, the CDR3 is TGTGCCAGCAGCTTAAGGGGGCCGGGACAGAGGGCCTACAATGAGCAGTTCTTC.